This TCR beta chain was identified in a study of cytomegalovirus exposure and HLA in healthy donors. General observations from the study: As confirmed in vitro, a few CMV-associated chains were specific for CMV antigens. There were some public TCRs occurring in many donors, but most TCR sequences were rare. The classifier was said to identify cytomegalovirus status with high specificity and sensitivity.

This CDR3 region has 13 residues. With 7 bases removed from V and 5 bases from J, the gap between germline ends came to 11 bases. Germline loops: CDR1 ENHRY, CDR2 SYGVKD. TCRdb keeps only in-frame clones here, not all; method: immunoSEQ multiplex PCR. Of about 140,000 clones listed, approximately 85% were seen once; the top ten hold approximately 1.5%. As for this clone: What it recognizes is unknown.

While the first cohort had fewer than 850 subjects, the donors belonged to the separate validation cohort of roughly 120 subjects. This chain links TRBV10-3 with TRBJ2-2; D remains unclear. This sequence was found in a woman in her 30s in good health and CMV-seronegative. The sequenced sample consisted of PBMCs. The CDR3 loop reads CAIKTLLTGELFF. The CDR3, as DNA: TGTGCCATCAAGACTTTGTTGACCGGGGAGCTGTTTTTT.